The 22 T cell receptor beta chains listed next were all sequenced from one sample in a study of Ad26.COV2.S vaccination and SARS-CoV-2 variants (dated by TCRdb to the early 2020s). Receptors were amplified or captured by the immunoSEQ multiplex PCR assay. The table was pulled from immuneACCESS by TCRdb, which kept in-frame rearrangements only. Such tables lose some clones; where checked, under half of the loss comes from unresolved V genes, and the rest has no known cause. Present in this sample are over 400,000 clones, around 92% of which were seen just once. The ten largest clonotypes hold approximately 1.7% of the sample. The treatment or condition label on this specimen signifies: about 20 received Ad26.COV2.S at low or high dose, single or two shots; 5 received placebo; per-sample allocation not given. For vaccine and placebo recipients, repertoires were sequenced using samples collected on day 63 after the first injection.

The sample here was peripheral blood, taken in a trial of Ad26.COV2.S vaccine versus placebo. The receptor source for this set is a person aged 18-60 years who received the Ad26.COV2.S COVID-19 vaccine or a placebo.

The chain uses TRBV5-5 and TRBJ2-7, with 8 bases aligning to TRBD2. The CDR3 loop spans 15 amino acids. Looked up from germline, CDR1 is SGHKS and CDR2 is YYEKEE (reference sequence). V shed 2 bases and J 4 bases; nucleotides not matched to a gene: 8. In nucleotides, the CDR3 is TGTGCCAGCAGCTTTTCGGCTAGCGGGTATTACGAGCAGTACTTC. Its translation: CASSFSASGYYEQYF.

This chain links TRBV6-4 with TRBJ1-5; D remains unclear. Germline CDR1 MRHNA, CDR2 SNTAGT. Deletions cut 8 bases from V and 7 bases from J, with 15 bases between. This CDR3 has 13 amino acids. The CDR3 coding sequence is TGTGCCAGCGAGTCTCCACGGCGGCAGCCCCAGCATTTT. Translation gives CASESPRRQPQHF.

This chain uses TRBV20-1 with TRBJ2-7; no definite D call. V was clipped by 0 bases and J by 7 bases, with 7 bases between them. Germline-derived CDR1 and CDR2 are DFQATT and SNEGSKA (reference sequence). This CDR3 region has 11 residues. CDR3 region: CSAREVREQYF. CDR3 DNA sequence: TGCAGTGCTAGAGAGGTTCGGGAGCAGTACTTC.

The chain combines TRBV30 with TRBJ1-2; 7 bases agree with TRBD1. Unmatched junction bases numbered 4, after V lost 4 bases and J lost 2 bases. The CDR3 contains 13 residues. Germline V lookup: CDR1 GTSNPN, CDR2 SVGIG (reference sequence). Here the CDR3 DNA reads TGTGCCTGGAAAAACAGGGGCAACTATGGCTACACCTTC. This encodes CAWKNRGNYGYTF.

The chain has TRBV7-6 and TRBJ2-1; TRBD2 matches 11 bases. The CDR3 covers 15 residues. V shed 5 bases and J 8 bases; nucleotides not matched to a gene: 8. CDR1 and CDR2 (germline): SGHVS, FNYEAQ. DNA for the CDR3: TGTGCCAGCAGCCCGCGACTAGCGGGGATCGATGAGCAGTTCTTC. Amino acid sequence: CASSPRLAGIDEQFF.

The gene calls are TRBV12-3 or TRBV12-4 and TRBJ2-1; D remains ambiguous. There are 13 residues in the CDR3. Deletions cut 6 bases from V and 6 bases from J, with 12 bases between. This CDR3 reads CASRPRVSNEQFF. In nucleotides, the CDR3 is TGTGCCAGCAGGCCCCGGGTTAGCAATGAGCAGTTCTTC.

V gene TRBV12-5 combines with J gene TRBJ2-1, with TRBD1 matching 11 bases. The CDR3 contains 16 residues. The junction had 6 bases not matched to a gene; V was cut back by 1 base and J by 7 bases. CDR1 is LGHNT and CDR2 is FRNRAP in the germline V gene. The CDR3 protein is CASGLASRDRGNEQFF. The DNA for the CDR3 is TGTGCTAGTGGTTTGGCGTCCCGGGACAGGGGGAATGAGCAGTTCTTC.

The chain combines TRBV30 with TRBJ1-2, with unresolved D. The germline gives CDR1 GTSNPN, CDR2 SVGIG (reference sequence). Trimming took off 1 base at V and 4 bases at J, with 10 bases between the two ends. The CDR3 extends over 13 amino acids. In DNA, the CDR3 is TGTGCCTGGAGTGGCCAGGCACTCTATGGCTACACCTTC. Amino acid sequence: CAWSGQALYGYTF.

The V call is TRBV9, the J call TRBJ1-3; no firm D call. Deletions cut 1 base from V and 0 bases from J, with 20 bases between. The germline CDR1 and CDR2 sequences are SGDLS and YYNGEE. The CDR3 sequence is 19 residues long. The CDR3 region has the DNA TGTGCCAGCAGCGTAACCAGCGTGTTGATACCGAACTCTGGAAACACCATATATTTT. It codes for CASSVTSVLIPNSGNTIYF.

CDR3 DNA sequence: TGTGCCAGCAGCATGAACCTAGACCCCTCAGAGACCCAGTACTTC. Translated, it gives CASSMNLDPSETQYF. The chain employs TRBV21-1 and TRBJ2-5; the D call in the table, TRBD2, was not verified against the DNA. TRBV21-1 is deemed a pseudogene. The CDR3 runs to 15 residues.

The chain links TRBV10-3 to TRBJ2-3, with unresolved D. This CDR3 has 14 amino acids. The germline gives CDR1 ENHRY, CDR2 SYGVKD. Trimming took off 0 bases at V and 1 base at J, with 5 bases between the two ends. The CDR3 DNA follows: TGTGCCATCAGTGAGTCGGGCGGCACAGATACGCAGTATTTT. Its translation is CAISESGGTDTQYF.

V usage is TRBV19 and J usage is TRBJ2-1; TRBD1 or TRBD2 may be the D gene (6 bases each). Looked up from germline, CDR1 is LNHDA and CDR2 is SQIVND (reference sequence). The germline V and J ends were trimmed by 3 bases and 0 bases, with 12 bases remaining between them. The CDR3 totals 16 residues. The CDR3 coding sequence is TGTGCCAGTAGTATGACGGGGGCGAGCTCCTACAATGAGCAGTTCTTC. Encoded protein: CASSMTGASSYNEQFF. The complete variable domain, with remaining parts taken from reference TRBV19 and TRBJ2-1, reads DGGITQSPKYLFRKEGQNVTLSCEQNLNHDAMYWYRQDPGQGLRLIYYSQIVNDFQKGDIAEGYSVSREKKESFPLTVTSAQKNPTAFYLCASSMTGASSYNEQFFGPGTRLTVL.

V and J are TRBV4-2 and TRBJ2-7; D ambiguous. Trimming removed 0 bases at V and 3 bases at J, with 9 bases between. From germline, CDR1 is LGHNA and CDR2 YNFKEQ. The CDR3 runs to 14 residues. CDR3 nucleotides: TGTGCCAGCAGCCAAGAGGTGGACCTCTACGAGCAGTACTTC. Protein sequence: CASSQEVDLYEQYF.

The chain recombines TRBV2 with TRBJ2-1; 12 bases fit TRBD2. V lost 0 bases and J lost 8; bases outside the gene matches: 8. The CDR3 has 17 residues. CDR1 and CDR2 (germline): SNHLY, FYNNEI. The DNA of the CDR3 is TGTGCCAGCAGTGAAGCAATTCTAGCGGGGGGGCCGCATGAGCAGTTCTTC. It yields the protein CASSEAILAGGPHEQFF.

The chain is built from TRBV12-3 or TRBV12-4 and TRBJ2-5; no firm D call. The CDR3 spans 13 residues. Trimming removed 5 bases from V and 7 bases from J, with 14 bases in between. CDR3 nucleotides: TGTGCCAGCAGTCTTACTAACTTCGGGACCCAGTACTTC. Its translation: CASSLTNFGTQYF.

V usage is TRBV5-6 and J usage is TRBJ2-7; D tentatively fits TRBD1 or TRBD2 (6 bases each). This CDR3 is 13 amino acids long. With 3 bases removed from V and 2 bases from J, the gap between germline ends came to 9 bases. Germline V gives CDR1 SGHDT, CDR2 YYEEEE. CDR3 bases: TGTGCCAGCAGCTCCCGGGGGCCCTACGAGCAGTACTTC. Encoded protein: CASSSRGPYEQYF.

The V and J genes are TRBV18 and TRBJ1-1, with 7 bases aligning to TRBD1. The CDR3 sequence is 14 residues long. The germline gives CDR1 KGHSH, CDR2 LQKENI. V lost 4 bases, J lost 0 bases, and 2 bases stayed unmatched. In nucleotides, the CDR3 is TGTGCCAGCTCACGAGACAGGGTGAACACTGAAGCTTTCTTT. Translating gives CASSRDRVNTEAFF. The full variable domain, rest sourced from reference TRBV18 and TRBJ1-1, is NAGVMQNPRHLVRRRGQEARLRCSPMKGHSHVYWYRQLPEEGLKFMVYLQKENIIDESGMPKERFSAEFPKEGPSILRIQQVVRGDSAAYFCASSRDRVNTEAFFGQGTRLTVV.

This clone was seen once. The chain uses TRBV5-6 and TRBJ2-1, with 8 bases lining up with TRBD1. Germline lookup yields CDR1 SGHDT and CDR2 YYEEEE. The CDR3 spans 16 residues. Trimming cost V 0 bases and J 9 bases; bases outside gene matches: 11. CDR3 residues: CASSLESRGRFGEQFF. The CDR3 bases are TGTGCCAGCAGCTTGGAGTCCAGGGGGCGGTTCGGTGAGCAGTTCTTC.

This sequence joins TRBV27 and TRBJ1-2; 9 bases line up with TRBD1. The length of the CDR3 is 15 residues. V lost 5 bases and J lost 8; bases outside the gene matches: 12. Germline CDR1 reads MNHEY; CDR2 reads SMNVEV (reference sequence). CDR3 amino acids: CASSALQGASSGYTF. The CDR3 DNA sequence: TGTGCCAGCAGTGCCCTACAGGGGGCGTCGAGCGGCTACACCTTC.

V is TRBV5-8 and J is TRBJ1-1, with D possibly matching TRBD1 (6 bases). The ends were cut back, 5 bases at V and 4 bases at J, with 15 bases in the middle. The CDR3 totals 14 residues. Per germline, CDR1 SGHTS and CDR2 YDEGEE. Written as DNA, the CDR3 is TGTGCCAGCAGGCAGGGGACGGGGGTCACTGAAGCTTTCTTT. As protein: CASRQGTGVTEAFF.

V is TRBV4-3 and J is TRBJ2-7; D might be TRBD1 (5 bases). CDR3 size: 15 residues. CDR1 and CDR2 from the germline V gene are LGHNA and YSLEER. Trimming took 0 bases from V and 4 from J, leaving 13 bases between them. CDR3: CASSQDSGRAYEQYF. CDR3 nucleotides: TGCGCCAGCAGCCAAGATTCTGGCAGGGCGTACGAGCAGTACTTC.

Details on this clone: Different DNA sequences within this sample yield the same CDR3. V and J are TRBV2 and TRBJ1-5; D is unclear. V was pared by 3 bases and J by 1 base, with 1 base between. The CDR3 consists of 12 residues. Looked up from germline, CDR1 is SNHLY and CDR2 is FYNNEI. CDR3 region: CASSDSNQPQHF. As DNA, the CDR3 is TGTGCCAGCAGTGACAGCAATCAGCCCCAGCATTTT. The whole variable domain, remainder taken from reference TRBV2 and TRBJ1-5, is EPEVTQTPSHQVTQMGQEVILRCVPISNHLYFYWYRQILGQKVEFLVSFYNNEISEKSEIFDDQFSVERPDGSNFTLKIRSTKLEDSAMYFCASSDSNQPQHFGDGTRLSIL.